The text below deals with one TCR beta chain. Its target is unknown. The sample has other DNA sequences that encode this CDR3 too. PCR was performed using 60 Vbeta and 13 Jbeta primers. Sequencing used immunoSEQ multiplex PCR; TCRdb keeps in-frame clones, though not all of them. The sample gives more than 150,000 clones, more than 75% of which show up once; 0.2% to 0.3% is in the top ten. The CDR3 runs to 12 residues. The germline gives CDR1 GTSNPN, CDR2 SVGIG (reference sequence). V was cut by 5 bases and J by 2 bases, with 9 bases left in between. This entry is derived from a study of cytomegalovirus exposure and HLA in healthy donors. Study as a whole: Of the donors genotyped, a few hundred in all, about 80% fell in the Caucasian-associated ancestry cluster.

General study findings and limits: Cytomegalovirus-associated status was assigned to roughly 160 TCR beta chains. A later look showed TCR association rates differing by HLA locus, highest for DRB1 and lowest for HLA-C.

Samples came from healthy bone marrow donors. This receptor was taken from a girl under two years old in good health and CMV-seronegative. Sequencing was done on a sample of PBMCs. The V gene is TRBV30, the J gene TRBJ1-2, with D uncertain. CDR3 nucleotides: TGTGCCTGGTCCCAGGCCAACTATGGCTACACCTTC. This gives the protein CAWSQANYGYTF.